The 23 T cell receptor beta chains in this list originate from one sample, sequenced in a study of T cells after yellow fever vaccination. TCRdb recomputed calls from the 5' RACE reads with MiXCR, one row per CDR3 protein. Of about 240,000 distinct CDR3 sequences in the sample, 6.5% to 8.5% were seen once. Material: CD4+ T cells sorted from PBMCs, obtained 15 days after the yellow fever booster vaccination. The receptors come from a man aged 25-45 years who received the YFV17D yellow fever vaccine.

This clonotype appeared many times. The chain recombines TRBV7-2 with TRBJ1-5, with D perhaps matching TRBD1 (6 bases). V lost 5 bases, J lost 5 bases, and 10 bases lay in between. Germline V gene lookup returns CDR1 SGHTA and CDR2 FQGNSA. The CDR3 length is 13 residues. In nucleotides, the CDR3 is TGTGCCAGCAGCCTGGACAGTTATCAGCCCCAGCATTTT. This gives the protein CASSLDSYQPQHF.

This clonotype showed up many times. The V gene is TRBV7-2, the J gene TRBJ2-1; 7 bases map to TRBD2. The V segment lost 3 bases and the J segment 2 bases; nucleotides outside the gene matches: 4. CDR3 length: 15 amino acids. Germline V gene sequence: CDR1 SGHTA, CDR2 FQGNSA. The CDR3 DNA is TGTGCCAGCAGCTTGGACGGGAGGCCCTACAATGAGCAGTTCTTC. Protein: CASSLDGRPYNEQFF.

The rearrangement joins TRBV4-2 to TRBJ2-1, with D perhaps TRBD2 (7 bases). CDR1 is LGHNA and CDR2 is YNFKEQ in the germline V gene. Trimming stripped 4 bases from V and 2 bases from J, with 18 bases between. The CDR3 loop spans 17 amino acids. CDR3 loop: CASSPGLAGAPYNEQFF. As DNA, the CDR3 is TGTGCCAGCAGCCCCGGACTCGCGGGGGCACCCTACAATGAGCAGTTCTTC.

This clonotype has more than one count but fewer than ten. V gene TRBV10-3 combines with J gene TRBJ2-3, with D possibly TRBD2 on 6 matching bases. The length of the CDR3 is 14 residues. Trimming pared 6 bases from V and 2 bases from J, leaving 12 bases between. The germline CDR1 and CDR2 sequences are ENHRY and SYGVKD. The CDR3 DNA reads as TGTGCCATCAGACTGGGAGGACACACAGATACGCAGTATTTT. It is translated as CAIRLGGHTDTQYF.

This clonotype was observed many times. CDR3 DNA sequence: TGCGCCAGCAGCCAAGCCGAAACGGCGAGGGCCTACAATGAGCAGTTCTTC. Amino acid sequence: CASSQAETARAYNEQFF. The rearrangement uses TRBV4-3 and TRBJ2-1; possible D gene TRBD2, 5 bases. Per germline, CDR1 LGHNA and CDR2 YSLEER. The CDR3 covers 17 residues. V lost 1 base and J lost 2, with 15 bases in between.

V is TRBV5-1 and J is TRBJ2-3; no firm D call. The CDR3 runs 12 residues. From germline, CDR1 is SGHRS and CDR2 YFSETQ. Between the trimmed V and J ends, which lost 4 bases and 6 bases, there was a span of 9 bases. CDR3 loop: CASSTNGDTQYF. The CDR3 DNA is TGCGCCAGCAGCACCAACGGTGATACGCAGTATTTT.

This clonotype was counted between two and nine times. The rearrangement links TRBV5-6 to TRBJ2-2, with 11 bases identical to TRBD1. CDR3 length: 17 amino acids. Germline V gives CDR1 SGHDT, CDR2 YYEEEE. After removal of 2 bases from V and 7 bases from J, the junction contained 10 bases not matched to a gene. The CDR3 sequence is CASSFTGTGGFGGELFF. CDR3 DNA: TGTGCCAGCAGCTTCACCGGGACAGGGGGTTTCGGCGGGGAGCTGTTTTTT.

There are a few counts of this clonotype. The chain joins TRBV5-1 to TRBJ2-5, with D possibly being TRBD2 (6 bases). Germline V gene data show CDR1 as SGHRS and CDR2 as YFSETQ. V was clipped by 4 bases and J by 5 bases, with 24 bases between them. The CDR3 loop spans 17 amino acids. CDR3 loop: CASSITWSLGGEETQYF. CDR3 nucleotide sequence: TGCGCCAGCAGCATTACATGGTCCCTAGGAGGGGAGGAGACCCAGTACTTC.

The table lists this clonotype with a few counts. The chain has TRBV7-2 and TRBJ2-3; the D gene could be TRBD1 or TRBD2 (5 bases each). This CDR3 spans 15 amino acids. The ends were cut back, 0 bases at V and 4 bases at J, with 11 bases in the middle. CDR1 and CDR2 (germline): SGHTA, FQGNSA. The CDR3, as DNA: TGTGCCAGCAGCTTAGCTGGGGGAAAGCCAGATACGCAGTATTTT. It codes for CASSLAGGKPDTQYF.

This clonotype came up a few times. The chain couples TRBV10-3 to TRBJ2-1; D might be TRBD1 or TRBD2, each matching 7 bases. The CDR3 spans 17 residues. V lost 5 bases and J lost 0, with 17 bases in between. Per the germline V gene, CDR1 is ENHRY and CDR2 is SYGVKD. CDR3 coding DNA: TGTGCCATCAGTCCCAGGGGGGGGCTGAACTCCTACAATGAGCAGTTCTTC. Translated: CAISPRGGLNSYNEQFF.

The V and J genes are TRBV5-4 and TRBJ2-5; D remains ambiguous. There are 12 residues in the CDR3. V shed 3 bases and J shed 4 bases, with 7 bases lying between them. Germline assignment: CDR1 SGHNT and CDR2 YYREEE (reference sequence). CDR3 region: CASSSVGETQYF. Written as DNA, the CDR3 is TGTGCCAGCAGCTCCGTTGGAGAGACCCAGTACTTC.

This chain joins TRBV7-2 and TRBJ1-1, with D possibly TRBD1 on 6 matching bases. This CDR3 region has 16 residues. Trimming removed 1 base from V and 4 bases from J, with 16 bases in between. Germline lookup yields CDR1 SGHTA and CDR2 FQGNSA. This chain's CDR3 is CASSLEGGRVGTEAFF. The CDR3, as DNA: TGTGCCAGCAGCTTAGAGGGGGGGCGGGTTGGCACTGAAGCTTTCTTT. Drawing the rest from reference TRBV7-2 and TRBJ1-1, the complete variable domain is GAGVSQSPSNKVTEKGKDVELRCDPISGHTALYWYRQSLGQGLEFLIYFQGNSAPDKSGLPSDRFSAERTGGSVSTLTIQRTQQEDSAVYLCASSLEGGRVGTEAFFGQGTRLTVV.

This clonotype was seen only a few times. This chain uses TRBV5-1 with TRBJ2-2; 7 bases fit TRBD1. J gave up 6 bases and V 3 bases, and 2 bases lay outside the gene matches. CDR1 SGHRS and CDR2 YFSETQ come from the germline V gene. The CDR3 is made up of 13 amino acids. This chain's CDR3 is CASSSGQSGELFF. CDR3 coding DNA: TGCGCCAGCAGCTCGGGACAGTCCGGGGAGCTGTTTTTT.

The rearrangement uses TRBV20-1 and TRBJ2-7; either TRBD1 or TRBD2 may fit D (6 bases each). The V gene's germline CDR1 is DFQATT and CDR2 SNEGSKA (reference sequence). This CDR3 comprises 13 residues. Trimming cost V 1 base and J 5 bases, with 12 bases left between them. Here the CDR3 reads CSARGGAPDEQYF. The CDR3 DNA follows: TGCAGTGCTAGAGGGGGGGCCCCCGACGAGCAGTACTTC.

Ten or more counts support this clonotype. The rearrangement links TRBV7-9 to TRBJ2-3; 8 bases agree with TRBD2. V gave up 5 bases and J gave up 0 bases; unmatched junction bases: 4. The CDR3 has 15 amino acids. Germline CDR1 and CDR2: SEHNR and FQNEAQ (reference sequence). In DNA, the CDR3 is TGTGCCAGCAGCCAGCCTAGCGGGAGCACAGATACGCAGTATTTT. It encodes CASSQPSGSTDTQYF.

This clonotype was counted ten times or more. The rearrangement uses TRBV7-8 and TRBJ2-1; D not certain. The CDR3 totals 12 residues. CDR1 and CDR2 (germline): SGHVS, FQNEAQ. V was trimmed by 5 bases and J by 7 bases, leaving 9 bases between them. The CDR3 bases are TGTGCCAGCAGCCCGGCTCAAAATGAGCAGTTCTTC. This translates into CASSPAQNEQFF.

The sample holds many counts of this clonotype. The V and J genes are TRBV11-2 and TRBJ2-7; D is possibly TRBD1 (6 bases). This CDR3 contains 15 residues. Germline V lookup: CDR1 SGHAT, CDR2 FQNNGV. The V and J ends lost 4 bases and 2 bases respectively, with 15 bases between them. The CDR3 nucleotides read TGTGCCAGCAGCTCCAGGGACATCCCCCCCTACGAGCAGTACTTC. Translation: CASSSRDIPPYEQYF.

This clonotype was observed at least ten times. The genes are TRBV20-1 and TRBJ2-7, with 7 bases aligning to TRBD2. CDR3 size: 17 residues. Per the germline V gene, CDR1 is DFQATT and CDR2 is SNEGSKA (reference sequence). Trimming at V came to 3 bases and at J to 0 bases, leaving 14 bases not matched to a gene. As DNA, the CDR3 is TGCAGTGCTAGTCGGGTCCCCATAGGGAGGGTCTCCTACGAGCAGTACTTC. Its translation: CSASRVPIGRVSYEQYF.

The chain employs TRBV7-8 and TRBJ2-3; 8 bases fit TRBD2. V was pared by 2 bases and J by 9 bases, with 13 bases of the junction left unmatched. Germline V gives CDR1 SGHVS, CDR2 FQNEAQ. CDR3 length: 16 residues. DNA for the CDR3: TGTGCCAGCAGCTTACAGCAGGGACGGGGGGGTCAGACGCAGTATTTT. Translating gives CASSLQQGRGGQTQYF.

This clonotype was seen a few times. V is TRBV20-1 and J is TRBJ2-3, with 9 positions matching TRBD2. CDR1 is DFQATT and CDR2 is SNEGSKA in the germline V gene (reference sequence). The length of the CDR3 is 16 residues. V was pared by 6 bases and J by 0 bases, with 10 bases of the junction left unmatched. CDR3 amino acids: CSAYTRLAASTDTQYF. CDR3 coding DNA: TGCAGTGCGTACACCCGACTAGCGGCTAGCACAGATACGCAGTATTTT.

This clonotype was detected only a few times. The chain recombines TRBV2 with TRBJ1-6; D not certain. Germline V gene lookup returns CDR1 SNHLY and CDR2 FYNNEI. The CDR3 consists of 16 residues. The germline V and J ends were trimmed by 4 bases and 3 bases, with 13 bases remaining between them. This CDR3 is CASSVRAGNYNSPLHF. Here the CDR3 DNA reads TGTGCCAGCAGTGTAAGGGCCGGGAACTATAATTCACCCCTCCACTTT.

The V call is TRBV5-6, the J call TRBJ2-3; possible D gene TRBD2, 5 bases. Deletions cut 4 bases from V and 4 bases from J, with 10 bases between. Germline values: CDR1 SGHDT, CDR2 YYEEEE. The CDR3 is 13 amino acids. The CDR3 coding sequence is TGTGCCAGCAGCCCCGGAGCGGCAGATACGCAGTATTTT. This sequence encodes CASSPGAADTQYF. Filled out from reference TRBV5-6 and TRBJ2-3, the complete variable domain reads DAGVTQSPTHLIKTRGQQVTLRCSPKSGHDTVSWYQQALGQGPQFIFQYYEEEERQRGNFPDRFSGHQFPNYSSELNVNALLLGDSALYLCASSPGAADTQYFGPGTRLTVL.

The gene calls are TRBV7-9 and TRBJ1-5; TRBD1 matches at 9 bases. The CDR3 is made up of 15 amino acids. Trimming at V came to 5 bases and at J to 8 bases, leaving 10 bases not matched to a gene. Per germline, CDR1 SEHNR and CDR2 FQNEAQ (reference sequence). DNA of the CDR3: TGTGCCAGCAGCCCCCCGGGACAGGGTGGAAAGCCCCAGCATTTT. This gives the protein CASSPPGQGGKPQHF.